The 6 T cell receptor beta chains below come from one sample, sequenced in a study of T cell responses to AZD1222 COVID-19 vaccine. The table came from immunoSEQ multiplex PCR; TCRdb's copy has only in-frame clones and leaves some out. This sample yields approximately 130,000 clones, of which 91% are seen a single time; roughly 5% belongs to the top ten. The sample here was peripheral blood, taken on day 0 of AZD1222 vaccination. These receptors all come from an adult in good health.

V gene TRBV5-1 combines with J gene TRBJ1-2; D is perhaps TRBD1 (5 bases). The CDR3 sequence is 16 residues long. CDR1 SGHRS and CDR2 YFSETQ come from the germline V gene. The V and J ends lost 4 bases and 5 bases respectively, with 21 bases between them. The CDR3 is CASSPAGGVDWYGYTF. The CDR3 nucleotides are TGCGCCAGCAGCCCCGCGGGAGGGGTGGATTGGTATGGCTACACCTTC. Supplemented by reference TRBV5-1 and TRBJ1-2, the full variable domain reads KAGVTQTPRYLIKTRGQQVTLSCSPISGHRSVSWYQQTPGQGLQFLFEYFSETQRNKGNFPGRFSGRQFSNSRSEMNVSTLELGDSALYLCASSPAGGVDWYGYTFGSGTRLTVV.

The chain recombines TRBV6-1 with TRBJ1-4; D remains unclear. This CDR3 spans 16 amino acids. V shed 2 bases and J shed 0 bases, with 10 bases lying between them. The germline V gene has CDR1 MNHNS and CDR2 SASEGT. The DNA for the CDR3 is TGTGCCAGCAGTGAAATCCCCCCAGCAACTAATGAAAAACTGTTTTTT. This encodes CASSEIPPATNEKLFF.

This rearrangement joins TRBV28 to TRBJ2-5; tentative D call: TRBD1 (5 bases). This CDR3 has 15 amino acids. Between the trimmed V and J ends, which lost 2 bases and 4 bases, there was a span of 14 bases. CDR1 and CDR2 (germline): MDHEN, SYDVKM. DNA of the CDR3: TGTGCCAGCAGTTTAGCAGGGCAGGGTCGAGAGACCCAGTACTTC. The encoded protein is CASSLAGQGRETQYF.

The genes are TRBV6-5 and TRBJ2-7, with 7 positions matching TRBD1. The CDR3 totals 14 residues. CDR1 is MNHEY and CDR2 is SVGAGI in the germline V gene. The J segment lost 1 base and the V segment lost 7 bases, leaving 7 bases of the junction unmatched. The CDR3 loop reads CASTTRDRSYEQYF. The CDR3 region has the DNA TGTGCCAGCACCACCCGGGACAGATCCTACGAGCAGTACTTC.

The J gene is TRBJ1-5, the V gene TRBV30, with D uncertain. The CDR3 is 13 residues long. V lost 0 bases, J lost 2 bases, and 5 bases lay in between. Germline-derived CDR1 and CDR2 are GTSNPN and SVGIG (reference sequence). CDR3 amino acids: CAWSVLRNQPQHF. For the CDR3, the DNA is TGTGCCTGGAGTGTACTACGCAATCAGCCCCAGCATTTT.

V gene TRBV4-2 combines with J gene TRBJ2-2; the D gene is possibly TRBD1 (6 bases). V shed 4 bases and J shed 6 bases, with 12 bases lying between them. The CDR3 contains 14 residues. Germline V lookup: CDR1 LGHNA, CDR2 YNFKEQ. CDR3 coding DNA: TGTGCCAGCAGCCCCCTAGGGGGTTCCGGGGAGCTGTTTTTT. Residues: CASSPLGGSGELFF.